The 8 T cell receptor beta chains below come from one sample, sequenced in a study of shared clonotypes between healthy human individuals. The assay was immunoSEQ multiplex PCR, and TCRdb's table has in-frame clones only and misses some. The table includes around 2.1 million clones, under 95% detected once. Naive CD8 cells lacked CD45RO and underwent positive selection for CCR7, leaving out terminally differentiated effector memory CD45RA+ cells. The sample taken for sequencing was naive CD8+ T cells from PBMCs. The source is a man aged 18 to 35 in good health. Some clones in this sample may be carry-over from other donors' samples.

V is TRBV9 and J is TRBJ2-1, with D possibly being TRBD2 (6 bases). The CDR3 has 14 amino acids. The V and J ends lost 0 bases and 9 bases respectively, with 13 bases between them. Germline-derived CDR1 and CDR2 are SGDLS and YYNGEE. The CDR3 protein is CASSVGTAGPEQFF. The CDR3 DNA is TGTGCCAGCAGCGTAGGGACGGCGGGGCCTGAGCAGTTCTTC.

CDR3 coding DNA: TGTGCCAGTAGGGGGATGGGTGGTTGGGCCGGGGAGCTGTTTTTT. Residues: CASRGMGGWAGELFF. The rearrangement uses TRBV19 and TRBJ2-2; D ambiguous. The germline V and J ends were trimmed by 6 bases and 6 bases, with 17 bases remaining between them. Germline V gene sequence: CDR1 LNHDA, CDR2 SQIVND (reference sequence). The CDR3 extends over 15 amino acids.

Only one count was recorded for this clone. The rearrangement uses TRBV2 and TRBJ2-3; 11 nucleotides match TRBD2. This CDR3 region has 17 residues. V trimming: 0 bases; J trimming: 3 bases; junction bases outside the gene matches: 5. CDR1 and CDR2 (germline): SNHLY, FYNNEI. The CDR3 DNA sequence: TGTGCCAGCAGTGAAGCAACGGGACTAGCGGTGACAGATACGCAGTATTTT. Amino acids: CASSEATGLAVTDTQYF.

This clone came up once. Here the CDR3 reads CASSAPGGLYNEQFF. The CDR3 coding sequence is TGTGCCAGCAGTGCCCCGGGTGGTCTCTACAATGAGCAGTTCTTC. V and J are TRBV7-9 and TRBJ2-1, with unresolved D. Trimming cost V 6 bases and J 3 bases, with 15 bases left between them. The CDR3 loop spans 15 amino acids. The germline V gene has CDR1 SEHNR and CDR2 FQNEAQ (reference sequence).

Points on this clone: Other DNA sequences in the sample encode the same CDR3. For the CDR3, the DNA is TGTGCCAGCAGCCAAGTTGAGGGCTCCTACGAGCAGTACTTC. Amino acids: CASSQVEGSYEQYF. The gene calls are TRBV4-2 and TRBJ2-7, with D tentatively TRBD2 (5 bases). V gave up 1 base and J gave up 0 bases, with 7 bases separating them. The CDR3 consists of 14 residues. The germline CDR1 and CDR2 sequences are LGHNA and YNFKEQ.

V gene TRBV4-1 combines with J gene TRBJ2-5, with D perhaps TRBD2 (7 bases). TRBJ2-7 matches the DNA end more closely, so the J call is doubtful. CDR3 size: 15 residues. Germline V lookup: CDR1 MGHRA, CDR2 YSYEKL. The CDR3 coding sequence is TGCGCCAGCAGCCAAATAGGGGGGGACGTCCACGAGCAGTACTTC. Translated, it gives CASSQIGGDVHEQYF.

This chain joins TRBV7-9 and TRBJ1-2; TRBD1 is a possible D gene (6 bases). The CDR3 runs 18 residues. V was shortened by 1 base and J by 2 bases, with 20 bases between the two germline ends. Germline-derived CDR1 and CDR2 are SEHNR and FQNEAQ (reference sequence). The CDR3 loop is CASSLDHPRGPWNYGYTF. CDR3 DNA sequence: TGTGCCAGCAGCTTAGATCACCCCAGGGGCCCGTGGAACTATGGCTACACCTTC.

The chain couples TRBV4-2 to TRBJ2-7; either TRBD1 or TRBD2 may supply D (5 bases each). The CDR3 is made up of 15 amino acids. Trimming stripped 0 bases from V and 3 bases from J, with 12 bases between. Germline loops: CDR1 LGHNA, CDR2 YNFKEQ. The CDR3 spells CASSQDWAGSYEQYF. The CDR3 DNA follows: TGTGCCAGCAGCCAAGATTGGGCAGGGAGCTACGAGCAGTACTTC.